The entry that follows covers one T cell receptor beta chain sequence. Its target is unknown. Mismatch with germline at one junction end may stem from a read error. All donors were healthy Caucasians. TCRdb re-derived calls from the 5' RACE reads in MiXCR, one entry per CDR3 protein. This sample yields approximately 190,000 distinct CDR3 sequences, of which around 15% are seen a single time; around 40% belongs to the top ten. The CDR3 loop spans 14 amino acids. Per the germline V gene, CDR1 is SGHRS and CDR2 is YFSETQ. This sample is drawn from a study of identical twins. Study-level results: Out-of-frame alpha sequences common to twins exhibited an excess of low generation probability.

The same data also went into a second study, on T cells expressing NK-cell markers.

The sample taken for sequencing was CD8+ T cells sorted from blood. V is TRBV5-1 and J is TRBJ1-4; TRBD1 matches 8 bases. The receptor's source is a woman aged 18 to 35 in good health. In nucleotides, the CDR3 is TGCGCCAGCAGGTTGGACAGGGTGGGAGAAAAACTGTTTTTT. Its translation: CASRLDRVGEKLFF.